Here is one T cell receptor (beta chain) with its context. The germline gives CDR1 SGDLS, CDR2 YYNGEE. J lost 2 bases, V lost 2 bases, and 8 bases had no gene match. The CDR3 has 18 amino acids. The sample originates from a study of blood T cell repertoires in COVID-19. Overall study context: There were acute and convalescent COVID-19 samples, and they came from the United States, Italy and Spain. PBMCs, B-cell-depleted T cells, or T cells provided the cDNA or gDNA that made up the material.

Per the authors' pipeline: Reference gene primers were amplified, and this amplification served to estimate nucleated cell counts. TCRdb keeps only in-frame clones here, not all; method: immunoSEQ multiplex PCR. V and J calls and clone size follow that table, whereas D and trimming were derived from the DNA. The sample lists some 170,000 clones, about three quarters seen once, with 8.6% in the top ten. The sequence was collected from a woman aged 45-60 years with active or convalescent COVID-19. The rearrangement uses TRBV9 and TRBJ2-2; 11 bases map to TRBD2. Input material: peripheral blood. The CDR3 region has the DNA TGTGCCAGCAGCGTGGGGCTAGCGGGGGGCCTAAACACCGGGGAGCTGTTTTTT. This gives the protein CASSVGLAGGLNTGELFF.